This T cell receptor (beta chain) originates from a study of memory CD4+ T cells and cytomegalovirus serostatus. Overall study: Of the healthy Belgian adults, 8 to 10 were CMV seropositive and 20 to 30 seronegative. Regarding the study as a whole: CD4+ memory repertoires contained about two fifths of the 164 reported CMV TCRbeta sequences.

Single viable CD3+CD4+CD8-CD45RO+ cells were sorted as the memory CD4+ T cells. After thawing, CD4+ T cells were positively selected. In the case of this clone: The target antigen is unknown.

As handled by the study authors: After removing out-of-frame reads, around 2,100,000 distinct TCRbeta sequences remained. Data came from immunoSEQ multiplex PCR; TCRdb stores just in-frame clones and leaves some out. From that table come the V and J calls and clone size; the DNA was used to work out D and trimming. The sample consists of approximately 92,000 clones, about four fifths of them appearing once. This TCR was sampled from an adult in good health and CMV-seropositive. Sequences were obtained from memory CD4+ T cells from blood.

As DNA, the CDR3 is TGCGCCAGCAGCTTGCTTTACGGTTACTCCTACGAGCAGTACTTC. Translated, it gives CASSLLYGYSYEQYF. The chain combines TRBV5-1 with TRBJ2-7; D ambiguous. The CDR3 has 15 residues. Trimming stripped 1 base from V and 0 bases from J, with 11 bases between. CDR1 and CDR2 (germline): SGHRS, YFSETQ.